A selection of T cell receptor beta chains follows, all from one sample in a study of T cells after yellow fever vaccination. TCRdb analysed the 5' RACE reads with MiXCR anew, one entry per CDR3 protein. The sample records some 350,000 distinct CDR3 sequences, 8.5% to 10% being singletons. Sequencing was performed on PBMCs, taken on the day of the first yellow fever vaccination. These TCRs come from a man aged 18-30 years who received the YFV17D yellow fever vaccine. The CDR3 runs from the conserved cysteine through the conserved F or W. A D gene is named only where the DNA matches it firmly. Clone size is not always given. Where it is, it says once, few, many or a class for expanded clones.

J gene: TRBJ2-4; V gene: TRBV2; clone size: -; D gene: TRBD1; CDR3 protein: CASRPGTGLAKNIQYF; CDR3 DNA: TGTGCCAGCCGTCCCGGGACAGGACTAGCCAAAAACATTCAGTACTTC
J gene: TRBJ1-1; V gene: TRBV7-2; clone size: many; D gene: -; CDR3 protein: CASSLDYQNTEAFF; CDR3 DNA: TGTGCCAGCAGCTTAGATTACCAGAACACTGAAGCTTTCTTT
J gene: TRBJ2-2; V gene: TRBV29-1; clone size: many; D gene: TRBD2; CDR3 protein: CSATGGGVNTGELFF; CDR3 DNA: TGCAGCGCCACCGGGGGGGGGGTGAACACCGGGGAGCTGTTTTTT
J gene: TRBJ1-2; V gene: TRBV7-8; clone size: few; D gene: TRBD1; CDR3 protein: CASRRQGEYGYTF; CDR3 DNA: TGTGCCAGCAGGAGACAGGGGGAATATGGCTACACCTTC
J gene: TRBJ2-1; V gene: TRBV11-2; clone size: few; D gene: -; CDR3 protein: CASSPNTMGNEQFF; CDR3 DNA: TGTGCCAGCAGCCCTAACACGATGGGGAATGAGCAGTTCTTC
J gene: TRBJ2-5; V gene: TRBV29-1; clone size: few; D gene: TRBD2; CDR3 protein: CSVEAPGRGQETQYF; CDR3 DNA: TGCAGCGTTGAAGCCCCAGGGAGGGGCCAAGAGACCCAGTACTTC
J gene: TRBJ2-5; V gene: TRBV7-7; clone size: -; D gene: -; CDR3 protein: CASSSSQGVIETQYF; CDR3 DNA: TGTGCTAGCAGCAGCAGCCAAGGGGTTATTGAGACCCAGTACTTC
J gene: TRBJ2-1; V gene: TRBV15; clone size: many; D gene: -; CDR3 protein: CATSRQGTYNEQFF; CDR3 DNA: TGTGCCACCAGCAGACAGGGTACCTACAATGAGCAGTTCTTC
J gene: TRBJ1-4; V gene: TRBV12-3/TRBV12-4; clone size: -; D gene: -; CDR3 protein: CASTSSGGMSANEKLFF; CDR3 DNA: TGTGCCAGCACTTCCTCCGGGGGGATGTCAGCTAATGAAAAACTGTTTTTT
J gene: TRBJ1-2; V gene: TRBV19; clone size: few; D gene: TRBD1; CDR3 protein: CASSPTTGGNYGYTF; CDR3 DNA: TGTGCCAGTAGTCCGACGACAGGGGGGAACTATGGCTACACCTTC
J gene: TRBJ2-3; V gene: TRBV20-1; clone size: many; D gene: TRBD1; CDR3 protein: CSAPRQGSTDTQYF; CDR3 DNA: TGCAGTGCTCCTCGACAGGGTAGCACAGATACGCAGTATTTT
J gene: TRBJ2-2; V gene: TRBV6-2/TRBV6-3; clone size: many; D gene: TRBD2; CDR3 protein: CASSYLGLAGSDTGELFF; CDR3 DNA: TGTGCCAGCAGTTACCTAGGACTAGCGGGGTCAGACACCGGGGAGCTGTTTTTT
J gene: TRBJ2-1; V gene: TRBV5-1; clone size: many; D gene: -; CDR3 protein: CASSLALLSYNEQFF; CDR3 DNA: TGCGCCAGCAGCTTGGCCCTACTCTCCTACAATGAGCAGTTCTTC
J gene: TRBJ2-3; V gene: TRBV12-3/TRBV12-4; clone size: -; D gene: -; CDR3 protein: CASSLLGAYGTQYF; CDR3 DNA: TGTGCCAGCAGTTTGTTGGGGGCTTATGGTACGCAGTATTTT
J gene: TRBJ2-3; V gene: TRBV28; clone size: -; D gene: -; CDR3 protein: CASSSGGRVGADTQYF; CDR3 DNA: TGTGCCAGCAGTTCCGGGGGCAGGGTGGGGGCAGATACGCAGTATTTT
J gene: TRBJ2-5; V gene: TRBV6-2/TRBV6-3; clone size: few; D gene: TRBD2; CDR3 protein: CASSPSSGGAAFLRTQYF; CDR3 DNA: TGTGCCAGCAGCCCCTCTAGCGGGGGGGCCGCCTTCCTACGGACCCAGTACTTC
J gene: TRBJ2-3; V gene: TRBV7-2; clone size: many; D gene: TRBD2; CDR3 protein: CASSSPGLASDTQYF; CDR3 DNA: TGTGCCAGCAGCTCGCCGGGACTAGCATCAGATACGCAGTATTTT
J gene: TRBJ1-3; V gene: TRBV5-1; clone size: few; D gene: -; CDR3 protein: CASSETTEGNTIYF; CDR3 DNA: TGCGCCAGCAGCGAGACGACGGAGGGAAACACCATATATTTT
J gene: TRBJ1-5; V gene: TRBV6-1; clone size: many; D gene: -; CDR3 protein: CASSAAGAGNQPQHF; CDR3 DNA: TGTGCCAGCAGTGCCGCGGGGGCTGGTAATCAGCCCCAGCATTTT
J gene: TRBJ2-1; V gene: TRBV3-1; clone size: many; D gene: TRBD2; CDR3 protein: CASSQGRRTSQFF; CDR3 DNA: TGTGCCAGCAGCCAAGGACGGAGGACTAGTCAGTTCTTC
J gene: TRBJ2-7; V gene: TRBV30; clone size: few; D gene: TRBD1; CDR3 protein: CAWSPGQSYEQYF; CDR3 DNA: TGTGCCTGGAGTCCGGGACAGTCATACGAGCAGTACTTC
J gene: TRBJ2-7; V gene: TRBV20-1; clone size: many; D gene: TRBD1; CDR3 protein: CSVMRQGVSYEQYF; CDR3 DNA: TGCAGCGTTATGCGACAGGGGGTCTCCTACGAGCAGTACTTC